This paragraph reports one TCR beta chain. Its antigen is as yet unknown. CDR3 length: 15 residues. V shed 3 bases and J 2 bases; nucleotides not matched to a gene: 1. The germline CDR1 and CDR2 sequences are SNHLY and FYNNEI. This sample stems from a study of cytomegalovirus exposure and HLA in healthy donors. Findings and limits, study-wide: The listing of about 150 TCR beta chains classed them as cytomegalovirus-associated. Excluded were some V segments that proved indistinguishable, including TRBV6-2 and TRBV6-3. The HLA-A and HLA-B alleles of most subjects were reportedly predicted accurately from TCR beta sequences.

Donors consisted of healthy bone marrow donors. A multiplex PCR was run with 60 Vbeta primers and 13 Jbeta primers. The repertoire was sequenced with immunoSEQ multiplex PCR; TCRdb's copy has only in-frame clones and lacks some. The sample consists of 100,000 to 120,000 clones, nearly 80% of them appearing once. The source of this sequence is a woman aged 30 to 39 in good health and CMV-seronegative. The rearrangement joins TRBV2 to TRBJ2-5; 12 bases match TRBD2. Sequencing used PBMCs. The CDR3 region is CASSDGLAGQETQYF. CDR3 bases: TGTGCCAGCAGTGATGGACTAGCGGGACAAGAGACCCAGTACTTC.